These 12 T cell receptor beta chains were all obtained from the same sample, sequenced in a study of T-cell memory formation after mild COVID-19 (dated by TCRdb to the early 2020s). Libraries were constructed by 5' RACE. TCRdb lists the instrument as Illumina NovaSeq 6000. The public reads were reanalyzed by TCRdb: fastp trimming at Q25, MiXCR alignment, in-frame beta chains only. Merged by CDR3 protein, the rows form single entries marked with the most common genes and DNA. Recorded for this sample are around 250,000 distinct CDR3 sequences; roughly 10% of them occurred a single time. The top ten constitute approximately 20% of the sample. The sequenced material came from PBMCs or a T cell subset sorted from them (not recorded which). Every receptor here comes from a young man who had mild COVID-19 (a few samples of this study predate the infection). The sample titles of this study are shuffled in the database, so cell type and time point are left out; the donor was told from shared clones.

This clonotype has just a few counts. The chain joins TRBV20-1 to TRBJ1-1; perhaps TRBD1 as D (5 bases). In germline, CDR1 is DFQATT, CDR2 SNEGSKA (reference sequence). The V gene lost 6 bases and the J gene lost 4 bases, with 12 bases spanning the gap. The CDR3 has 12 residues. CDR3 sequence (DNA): TGCAGTGCCGGAGTCGGGGGCACTGAAGCTTTCTTT. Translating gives CSAGVGGTEAFF.

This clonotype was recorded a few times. CDR3 nucleotide sequence: TGTGCCAGCAGTCATGGGTGGGAAAAACTGTTTTTT. This codes for CASSHGWEKLFF. This chain connects TRBV27 to TRBJ1-4, with unresolved D. CDR3 length equals 12 residues. Germline CDR1 is MNHEY and CDR2 is SMNVEV (reference sequence). Trimming removed 5 bases from V and 8 bases from J, with 9 bases in between.

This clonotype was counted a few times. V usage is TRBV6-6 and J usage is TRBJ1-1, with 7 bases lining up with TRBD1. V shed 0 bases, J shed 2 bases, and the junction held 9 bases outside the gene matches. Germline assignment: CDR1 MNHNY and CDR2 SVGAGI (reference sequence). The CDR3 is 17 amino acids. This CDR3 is CASSYSSSGGSNTEAFF. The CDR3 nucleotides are TGTGCCAGCAGTTACTCGAGCTCAGGGGGTAGCAACACTGAAGCTTTCTTT.

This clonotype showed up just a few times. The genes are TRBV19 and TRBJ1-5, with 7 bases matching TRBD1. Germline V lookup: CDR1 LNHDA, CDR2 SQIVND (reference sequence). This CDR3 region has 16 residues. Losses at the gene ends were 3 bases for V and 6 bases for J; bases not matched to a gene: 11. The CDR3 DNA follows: TGTGCCAGTAGTATCGCCGTGACAGGGTTGGGTCAGCCCCAGCATTTT. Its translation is CASSIAVTGLGQPQHF.

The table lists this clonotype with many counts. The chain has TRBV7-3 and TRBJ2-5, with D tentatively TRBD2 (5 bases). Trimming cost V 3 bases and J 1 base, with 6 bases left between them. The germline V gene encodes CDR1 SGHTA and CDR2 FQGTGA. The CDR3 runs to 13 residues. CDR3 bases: TGTGCCAGCAGCTTGCTAGCCCAAGAGACCCAGTACTTC. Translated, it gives CASSLLAQETQYF.

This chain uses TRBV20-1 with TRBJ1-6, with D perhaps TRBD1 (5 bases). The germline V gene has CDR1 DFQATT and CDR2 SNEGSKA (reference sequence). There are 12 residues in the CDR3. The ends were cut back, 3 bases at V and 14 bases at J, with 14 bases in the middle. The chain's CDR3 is CSASGRDVALHF. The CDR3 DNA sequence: TGCAGTGCTAGTGGCAGGGATGTGGCCCTCCACTTT.

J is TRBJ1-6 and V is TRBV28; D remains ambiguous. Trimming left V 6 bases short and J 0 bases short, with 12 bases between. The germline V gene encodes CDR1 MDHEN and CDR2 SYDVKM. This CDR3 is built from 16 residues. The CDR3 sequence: CASSPYPLSYNSPLHF. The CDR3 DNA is TGTGCCAGCAGCCCGTACCCGCTCTCCTATAATTCACCCCTCCACTTT.

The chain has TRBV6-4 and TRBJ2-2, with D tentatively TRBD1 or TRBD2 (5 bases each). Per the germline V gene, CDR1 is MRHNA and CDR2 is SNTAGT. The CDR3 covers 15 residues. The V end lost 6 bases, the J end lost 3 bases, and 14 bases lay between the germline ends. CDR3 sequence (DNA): TGTGCCAGCAGCCCCGGGACGGAGGACACCGGGGAGCTGTTTTTT. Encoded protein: CASSPGTEDTGELFF.

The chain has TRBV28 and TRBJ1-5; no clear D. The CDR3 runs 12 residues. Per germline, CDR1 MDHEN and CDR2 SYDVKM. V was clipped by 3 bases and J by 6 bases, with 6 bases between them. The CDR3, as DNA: TGTGCCAGCAGTTTGACATCTCAGCCCCAGCATTTT. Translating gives CASSLTSQPQHF.

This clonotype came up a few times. The CDR3 region is CSARERQGAYGYTF. The CDR3 region has the DNA TGCAGTGCTAGAGAAAGACAGGGGGCCTATGGCTACACCTTC. The gene calls are TRBV20-1 and TRBJ1-2, with 10 bases identical to TRBD1. With 0 bases clipped from V and 4 bases from J, the junction kept 2 bases outside the gene matches. There are 14 residues in the CDR3. Germline values: CDR1 DFQATT, CDR2 SNEGSKA (reference sequence).

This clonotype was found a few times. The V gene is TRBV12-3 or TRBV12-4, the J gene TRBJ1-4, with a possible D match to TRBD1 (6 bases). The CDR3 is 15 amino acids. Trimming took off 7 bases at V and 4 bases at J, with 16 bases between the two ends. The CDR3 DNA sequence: TGTGCCAGCACCAAGATACAGGGTTTTAATGAAAAACTGTTTTTT. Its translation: CASTKIQGFNEKLFF.

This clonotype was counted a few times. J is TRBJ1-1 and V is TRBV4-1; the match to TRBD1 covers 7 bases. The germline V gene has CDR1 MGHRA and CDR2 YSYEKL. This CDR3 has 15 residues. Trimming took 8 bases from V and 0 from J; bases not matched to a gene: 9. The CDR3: CASGDRFKMNTEAFF. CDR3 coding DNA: TGCGCCAGCGGGGACAGATTCAAAATGAACACTGAAGCTTTCTTT.